These T cell receptor beta chains were read from a single sample in a study of cytomegalovirus exposure and HLA in healthy donors. Profiled with immunoSEQ multiplex PCR; TCRdb holds only in-frame clones, not every one. Seen here are fewer than 200,000 clones, 73% observed once, and the top ten hold about 4.9%. Sample: PBMCs. The receptors stem from a young woman in good health and CMV-seropositive. The CDR3 runs from the conserved cysteine through the conserved F or W. The D gene is left open where the match is weak.

j_gene	d_gene	v_gene	CDR3nt	CDR3aa
TRBJ2-7	.	TRBV6-5	TGTGCCAGCAAGGTACAGGGAAGCCACGAGCAGTACTTC	CASKVQGSHEQYF
TRBJ2-1	.	TRBV4-1	TGCGCCAGCAGCCACGGTGGGGCTAGTGGGTATCGTGAGCAGTTCTTC	CASSHGGASGYREQFF
TRBJ2-2	TRBD2	TRBV10-3	TGTGCCATCAGTGAAGCCGGGACTAGCAACACCGGGGAGCTGTTTTTT	CAISEAGTSNTGELFF
TRBJ2-5	.	TRBV2	TGTGCCAGCAGCATCACTAGGGGGGAGACCCAGTACTTC	CASSITRGETQYF
TRBJ2-5	TRBD1	TRBV9	TGTGCCAGCAGCGTAGAGGGGACAGGGTTGAGGGAGACCCAGTACTTC	CASSVEGTGLRETQYF
TRBJ2-1	.	TRBV5-1	TGCGCCAGCAGCTTGCGGTCTAGCAGCTATGAGCAGTTCTTC	CASSLRSSSYEQFF
TRBJ2-7	TRBD1	TRBV28	TGTGCCAGCAGACCCCCCCCGGGACAGGGGGACTACGAGCAGTACTTC	CASRPPPGQGDYEQYF
TRBJ1-4	.	TRBV19	TGTGCCAGTAGGATCGACAAGGCTAATGAAAAACTGTTTTTT	CASRIDKANEKLFF
TRBJ1-4	.	TRBV15	TGTGCCACCAGCAGCACGGCACGGGGACATGGGAATGAAAAACTGTTTTTT	CATSSTARGHGNEKLFF
TRBJ1-5	.	TRBV7-8	TGTGCCAGTTCACTATTACGGGGCCGCGGGGAGCCCCAGCATTTT	CASSLLRGRGEPQHF
TRBJ1-6	.	TRBV5-4	TGTGCCAGCAGCCTACGGACAGCTAATTCACCCCTCCACTTT	CASSLRTANSPLHF
TRBJ1-5	TRBD1	TRBV15	TGTGCCACCAGCAGTTTCTCCGTACAGGGGGCAAAGCCCCAGCATTTT	CATSSFSVQGAKPQHF